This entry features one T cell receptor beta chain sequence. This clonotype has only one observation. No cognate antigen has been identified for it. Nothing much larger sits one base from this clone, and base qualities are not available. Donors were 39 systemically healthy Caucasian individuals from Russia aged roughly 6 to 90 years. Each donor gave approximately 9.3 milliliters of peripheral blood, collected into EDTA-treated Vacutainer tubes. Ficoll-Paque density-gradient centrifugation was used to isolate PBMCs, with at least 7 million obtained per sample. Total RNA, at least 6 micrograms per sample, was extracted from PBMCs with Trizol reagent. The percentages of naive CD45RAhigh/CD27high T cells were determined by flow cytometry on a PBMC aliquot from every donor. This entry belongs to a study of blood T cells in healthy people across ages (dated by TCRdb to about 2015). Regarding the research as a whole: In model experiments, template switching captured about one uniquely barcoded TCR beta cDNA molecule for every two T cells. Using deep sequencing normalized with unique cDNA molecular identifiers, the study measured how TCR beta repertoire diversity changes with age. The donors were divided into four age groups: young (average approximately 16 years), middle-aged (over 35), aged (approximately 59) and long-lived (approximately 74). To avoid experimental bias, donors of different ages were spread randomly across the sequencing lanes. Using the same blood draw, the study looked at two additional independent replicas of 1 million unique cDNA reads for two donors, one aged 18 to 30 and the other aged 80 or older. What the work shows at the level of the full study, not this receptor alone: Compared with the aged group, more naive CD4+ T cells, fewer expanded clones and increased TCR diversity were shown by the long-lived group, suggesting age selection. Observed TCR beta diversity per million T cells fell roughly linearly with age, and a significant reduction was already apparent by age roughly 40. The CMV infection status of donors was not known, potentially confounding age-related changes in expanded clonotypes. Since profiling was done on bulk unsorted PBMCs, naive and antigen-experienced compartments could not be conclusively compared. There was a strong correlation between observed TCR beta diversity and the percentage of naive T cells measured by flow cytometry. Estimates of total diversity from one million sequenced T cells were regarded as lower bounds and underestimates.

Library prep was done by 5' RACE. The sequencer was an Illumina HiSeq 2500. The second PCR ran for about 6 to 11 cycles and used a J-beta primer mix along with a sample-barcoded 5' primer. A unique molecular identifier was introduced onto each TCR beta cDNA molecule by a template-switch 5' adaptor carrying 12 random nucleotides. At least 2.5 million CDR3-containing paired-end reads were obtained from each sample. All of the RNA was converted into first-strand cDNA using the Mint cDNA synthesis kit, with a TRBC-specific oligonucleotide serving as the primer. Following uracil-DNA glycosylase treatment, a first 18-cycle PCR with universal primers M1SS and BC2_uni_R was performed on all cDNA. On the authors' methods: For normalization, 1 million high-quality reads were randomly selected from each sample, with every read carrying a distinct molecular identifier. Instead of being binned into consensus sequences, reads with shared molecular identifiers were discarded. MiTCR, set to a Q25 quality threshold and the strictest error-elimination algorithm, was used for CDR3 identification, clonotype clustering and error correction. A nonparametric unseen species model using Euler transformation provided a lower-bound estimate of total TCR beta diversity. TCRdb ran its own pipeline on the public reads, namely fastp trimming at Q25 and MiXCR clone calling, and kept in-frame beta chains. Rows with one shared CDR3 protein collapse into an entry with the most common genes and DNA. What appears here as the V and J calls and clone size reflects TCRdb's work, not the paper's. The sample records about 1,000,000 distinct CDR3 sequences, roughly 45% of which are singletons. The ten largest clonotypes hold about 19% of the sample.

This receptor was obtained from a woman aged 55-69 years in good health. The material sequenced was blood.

The CDR3 reads as follows: CSVRLGGNEQFF. Here is the DNA: TGCAGCGTTAGACTCGGCGGCAATGAGCAGTTCTTC. Recombination connected TRBV29-1 to TRBJ2-1; no D gene can be assigned with confidence. From the germline V gene, CDR1 is SQVTM and CDR2 is ANQGSEA. The V end loses 5 bases and the J end loses 6 bases, and a stretch of 11 bases separates them. The CDR3 runs 12 amino acids, cysteine and phenylalanine included. The read is trimmed to its CDR3 DNA, 36 bases read in frame from base 1.